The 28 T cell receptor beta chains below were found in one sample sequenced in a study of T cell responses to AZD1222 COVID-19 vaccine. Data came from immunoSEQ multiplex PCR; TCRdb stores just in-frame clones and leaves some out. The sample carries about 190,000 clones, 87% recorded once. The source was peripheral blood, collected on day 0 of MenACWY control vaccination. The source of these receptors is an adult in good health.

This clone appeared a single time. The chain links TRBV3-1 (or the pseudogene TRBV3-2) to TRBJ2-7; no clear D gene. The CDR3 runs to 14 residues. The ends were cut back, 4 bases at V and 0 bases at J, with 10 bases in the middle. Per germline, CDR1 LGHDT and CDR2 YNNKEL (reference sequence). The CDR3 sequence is CASSPNLNSYEQYF. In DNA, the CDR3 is TGTGCCAGCAGCCCGAATCTTAACTCCTACGAGCAGTACTTC.

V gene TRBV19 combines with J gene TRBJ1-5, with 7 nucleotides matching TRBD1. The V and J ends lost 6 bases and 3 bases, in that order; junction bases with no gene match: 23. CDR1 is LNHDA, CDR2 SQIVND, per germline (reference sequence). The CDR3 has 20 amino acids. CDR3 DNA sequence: TGTGCCAGTAGCCCCGTTGACAGGGTTTCATATGCCTACGACAATCAGCCCCAGCATTTT. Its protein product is CASSPVDRVSYAYDNQPQHF.

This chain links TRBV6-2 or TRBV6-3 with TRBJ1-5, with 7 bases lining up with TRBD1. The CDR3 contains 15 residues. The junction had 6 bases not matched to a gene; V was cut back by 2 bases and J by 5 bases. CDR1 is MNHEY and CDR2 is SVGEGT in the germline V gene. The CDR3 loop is CASSYGAGGYQPQHF. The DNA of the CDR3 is TGTGCCAGCAGTTACGGTGCAGGGGGTTATCAGCCCCAGCATTTT.

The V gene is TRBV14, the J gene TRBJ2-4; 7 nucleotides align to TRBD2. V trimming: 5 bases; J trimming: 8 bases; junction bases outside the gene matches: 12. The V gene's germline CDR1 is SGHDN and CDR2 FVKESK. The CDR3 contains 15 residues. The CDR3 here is CASSKPNSGRDIQYF. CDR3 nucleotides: TGTGCCAGCAGCAAACCTAACTCAGGGAGGGACATTCAGTACTTC.

The chain's CDR3 is CASKYDRYEQYF. The CDR3, as DNA: TGTGCCAGCAAGTACGACAGGTACGAGCAGTACTTC. The rearrangement links TRBV6-5 to TRBJ2-7, with D possibly being TRBD1 (6 bases). From germline, CDR1 is MNHEY and CDR2 SVGAGI. This CDR3 has 12 amino acids. The V and J ends lost 7 bases and 4 bases respectively, with 11 bases between them.

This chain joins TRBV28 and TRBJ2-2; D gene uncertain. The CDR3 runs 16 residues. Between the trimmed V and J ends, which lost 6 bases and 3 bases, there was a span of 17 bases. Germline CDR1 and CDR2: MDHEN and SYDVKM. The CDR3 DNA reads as TGTGCCAGCAGACACCTTATCCCCCTCTACACCGGGGAGCTGTTTTTT. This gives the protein CASRHLIPLYTGELFF.

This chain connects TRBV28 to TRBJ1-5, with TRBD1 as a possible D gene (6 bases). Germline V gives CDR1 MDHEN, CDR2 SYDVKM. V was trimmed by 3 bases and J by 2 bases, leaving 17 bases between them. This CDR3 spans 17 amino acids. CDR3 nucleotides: TGTGCCAGCAGTTTCGACAGGCCCGGCGGGGGCAATCAGCCCCAGCATTTT. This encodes CASSFDRPGGGNQPQHF.

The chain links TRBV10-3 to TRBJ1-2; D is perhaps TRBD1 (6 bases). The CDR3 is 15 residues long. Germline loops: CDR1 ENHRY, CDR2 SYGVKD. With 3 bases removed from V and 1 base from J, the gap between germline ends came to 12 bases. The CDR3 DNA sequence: TGTGCCATCAGTGATCCTGACAGGTTTAACTATGGCTACACCTTC. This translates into CAISDPDRFNYGYTF.

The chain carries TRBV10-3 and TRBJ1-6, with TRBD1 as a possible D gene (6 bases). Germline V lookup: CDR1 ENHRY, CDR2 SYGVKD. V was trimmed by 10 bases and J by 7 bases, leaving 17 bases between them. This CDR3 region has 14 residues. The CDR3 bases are TGTGCCACACGTGCCGGGACAACCAATTCACCCCTCCACTTT. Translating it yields CATRAGTTNSPLHF.

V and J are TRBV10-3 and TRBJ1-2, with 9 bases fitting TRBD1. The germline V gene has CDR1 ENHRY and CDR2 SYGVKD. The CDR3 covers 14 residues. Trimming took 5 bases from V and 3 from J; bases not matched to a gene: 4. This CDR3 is CAISPGQGDYGYTF. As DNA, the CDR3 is TGTGCCATCAGTCCGGGACAGGGCGACTATGGCTACACCTTC.

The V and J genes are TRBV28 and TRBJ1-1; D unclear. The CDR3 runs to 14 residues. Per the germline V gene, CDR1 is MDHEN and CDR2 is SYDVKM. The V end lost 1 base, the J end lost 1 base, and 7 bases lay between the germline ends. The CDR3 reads CASSLFGGNTEAFF. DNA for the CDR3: TGTGCCAGCAGTTTATTCGGAGGGAACACTGAAGCTTTCTTT.

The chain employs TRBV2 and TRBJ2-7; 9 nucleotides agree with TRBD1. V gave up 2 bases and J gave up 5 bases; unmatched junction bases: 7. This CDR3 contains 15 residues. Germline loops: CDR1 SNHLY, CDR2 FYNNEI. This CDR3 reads CASSESGTGSDEQYF. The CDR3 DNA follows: TGTGCCAGCAGTGAATCCGGGACAGGGTCGGACGAGCAGTACTTC.

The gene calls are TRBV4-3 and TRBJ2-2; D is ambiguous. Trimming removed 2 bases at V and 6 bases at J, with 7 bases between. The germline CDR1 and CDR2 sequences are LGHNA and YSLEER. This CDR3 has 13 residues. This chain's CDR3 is CASSQTVSGELFF. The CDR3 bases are TGCGCCAGCAGCCAAACCGTGTCCGGGGAGCTGTTTTTT.

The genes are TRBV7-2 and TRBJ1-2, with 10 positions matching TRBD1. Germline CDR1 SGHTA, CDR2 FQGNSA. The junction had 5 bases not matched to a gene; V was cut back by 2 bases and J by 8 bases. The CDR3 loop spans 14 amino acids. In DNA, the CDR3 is TGTGCCAGCAGCTTAAGACAGGGGGCCTCGGGCTACACCTTC. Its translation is CASSLRQGASGYTF.

CDR3 residues: CASTYSGLAGAYEQYF. The CDR3 coding sequence is TGTGCCAGCACTTATTCGGGACTAGCGGGAGCATACGAGCAGTACTTC. This chain links TRBV2 with TRBJ2-7; 14 bases agree with TRBD2. Germline V gene sequence: CDR1 SNHLY, CDR2 FYNNEI. There are 16 residues in the CDR3. Germline trimming cut 7 bases from V and 4 bases from J; bases unmatched to any gene: 9.

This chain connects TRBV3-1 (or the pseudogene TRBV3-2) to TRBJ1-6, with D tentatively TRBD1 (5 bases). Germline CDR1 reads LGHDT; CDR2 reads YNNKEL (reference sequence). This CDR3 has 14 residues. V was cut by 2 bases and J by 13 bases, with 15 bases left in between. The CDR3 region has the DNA TGTGCCAGCAGCCAAATGGGACTAGTGGCTCCCCTCCACTTT. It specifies CASSQMGLVAPLHF.

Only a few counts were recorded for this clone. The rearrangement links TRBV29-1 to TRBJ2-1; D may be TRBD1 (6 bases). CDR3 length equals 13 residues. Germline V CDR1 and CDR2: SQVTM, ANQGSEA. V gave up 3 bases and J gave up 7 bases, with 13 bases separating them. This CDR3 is CSVDRGRGNEQFF. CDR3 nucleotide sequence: TGCAGCGTTGACCGGGGAAGGGGGAATGAGCAGTTCTTC.

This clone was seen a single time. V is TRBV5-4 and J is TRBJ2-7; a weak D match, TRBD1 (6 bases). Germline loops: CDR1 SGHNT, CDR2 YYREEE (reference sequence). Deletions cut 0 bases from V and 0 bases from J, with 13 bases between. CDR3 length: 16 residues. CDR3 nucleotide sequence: TGTGCCAGCAGCTTGGCGTCAGGGGTCCGCTCCTACGAGCAGTACTTC. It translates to CASSLASGVRSYEQYF.

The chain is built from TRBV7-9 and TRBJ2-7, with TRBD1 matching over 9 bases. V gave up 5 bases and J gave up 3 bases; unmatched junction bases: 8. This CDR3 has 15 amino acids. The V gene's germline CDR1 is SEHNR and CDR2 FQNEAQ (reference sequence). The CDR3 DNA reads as TGTGCCAGCAGCCCACAGGGGGCGGGTTACTACGAGCAGTACTTC. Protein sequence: CASSPQGAGYYEQYF.

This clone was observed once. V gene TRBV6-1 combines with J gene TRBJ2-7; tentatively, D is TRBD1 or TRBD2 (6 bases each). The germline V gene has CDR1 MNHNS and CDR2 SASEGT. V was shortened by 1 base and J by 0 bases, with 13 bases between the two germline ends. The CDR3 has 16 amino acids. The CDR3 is CASSEEGGGSSYEQYF. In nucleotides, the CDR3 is TGTGCCAGCAGTGAAGAGGGGGGTGGGAGCTCCTACGAGCAGTACTTC.

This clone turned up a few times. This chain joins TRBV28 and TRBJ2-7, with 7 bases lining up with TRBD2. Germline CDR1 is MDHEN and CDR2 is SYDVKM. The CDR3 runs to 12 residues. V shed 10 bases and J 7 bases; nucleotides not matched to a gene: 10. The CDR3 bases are TGTGCCACCACCTTTACTAGCGCTGAGCAGTACTTC. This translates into CATTFTSAEQYF.

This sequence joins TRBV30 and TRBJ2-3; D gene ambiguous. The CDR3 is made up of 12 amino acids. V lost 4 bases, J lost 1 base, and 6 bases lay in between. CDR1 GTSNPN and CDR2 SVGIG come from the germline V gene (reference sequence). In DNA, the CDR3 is TGTGCCTGGACTCGGGGCACAGATACGCAGTATTTT. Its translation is CAWTRGTDTQYF. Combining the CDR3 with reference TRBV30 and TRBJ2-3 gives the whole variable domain SQTIHQWPATLVQPVGSPLSLECTVEGTSNPNLYWYRQAAGRGLQLLFYSVGIGQISSEVPQNLSASRPQDRQFILSSKKLLLSDSGFYLCAWTRGTDTQYFGPGTRLTVL.

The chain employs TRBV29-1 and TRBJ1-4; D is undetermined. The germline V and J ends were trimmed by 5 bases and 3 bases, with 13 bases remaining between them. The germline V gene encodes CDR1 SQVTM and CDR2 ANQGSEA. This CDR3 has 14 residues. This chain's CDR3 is CSVQEGSSNEKLFF. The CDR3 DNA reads TGCAGCGTTCAGGAGGGTTCTTCTAATGAAAAACTGTTTTTT.

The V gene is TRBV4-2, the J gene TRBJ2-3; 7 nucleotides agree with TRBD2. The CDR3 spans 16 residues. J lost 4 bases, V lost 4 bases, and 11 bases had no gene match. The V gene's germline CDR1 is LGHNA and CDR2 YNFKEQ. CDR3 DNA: TGTGCCAGCAGCCCTTTAGAGGCGGGAGCATCAGATACGCAGTATTTT. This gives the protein CASSPLEAGASDTQYF.

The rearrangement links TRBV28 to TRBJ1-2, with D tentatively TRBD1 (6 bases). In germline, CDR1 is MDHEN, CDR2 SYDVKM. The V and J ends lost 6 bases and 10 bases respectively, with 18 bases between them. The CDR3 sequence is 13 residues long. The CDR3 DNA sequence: TGTGCCAGCAGACCGGGACAAAAATCTCACTACACCTTC. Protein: CASRPGQKSHYTF.

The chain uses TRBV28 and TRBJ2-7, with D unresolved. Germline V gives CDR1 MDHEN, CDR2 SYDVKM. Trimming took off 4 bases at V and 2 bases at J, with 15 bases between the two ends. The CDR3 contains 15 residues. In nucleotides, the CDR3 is TGTGCCAGCAGTTATCCCACCACAGTGACCTACGAGCAGTACTTC. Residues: CASSYPTTVTYEQYF.

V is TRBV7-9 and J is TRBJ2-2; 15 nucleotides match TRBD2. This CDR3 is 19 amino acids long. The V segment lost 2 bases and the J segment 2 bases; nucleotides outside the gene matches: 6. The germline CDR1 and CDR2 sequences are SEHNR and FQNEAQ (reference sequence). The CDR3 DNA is TGTGCCAGCAGCTTACTGGGACTAGCGGGGGGACTAAACACCGGGGAGCTGTTTTTT. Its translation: CASSLLGLAGGLNTGELFF.

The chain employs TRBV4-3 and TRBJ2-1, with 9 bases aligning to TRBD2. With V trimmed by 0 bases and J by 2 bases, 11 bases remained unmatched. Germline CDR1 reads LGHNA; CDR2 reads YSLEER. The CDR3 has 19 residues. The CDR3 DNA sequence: TGCGCCAGCAGCCAAGATCCGACCGAGGAGCGGGGGGCCTACAATGAGCAGTTCTTC. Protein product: CASSQDPTEERGAYNEQFF.